The 21 T cell receptor beta chains below come from one sample, sequenced in a study of patients and donors after allogeneic stem cell transplantation. TCRdb redid the calling of the RT-PCR reads with MiXCR, one entry per CDR3 protein. The table lists approximately 160,000 distinct CDR3 sequences, approximately 24% of them singletons, with approximately 26% in the top ten. Sequencing was done on a sample of blood, either unsorted or a sorted T cell fraction (not recorded which). The receptor set was obtained from a human donor who was either an allogeneic HSCT recipient or a stem cell or donor lymphocyte infusion donor (not recorded which). It is not recorded whose cells these are; they may come from a transplant donor.

The chain links TRBV12-3 or TRBV12-4 to TRBJ1-2, with D possibly TRBD1 on 5 matching bases. This CDR3 contains 13 residues. V was shortened by 2 bases and J by 8 bases, with 12 bases between the two germline ends. The CDR3 sequence: CASSLRQGGGYTF. CDR3 nucleotide sequence: TGTGCCAGCAGTTTACGGCAGGGAGGCGGCTACACCTTC.

The rearrangement uses TRBV29-1 and TRBJ2-1; tentatively, D is TRBD1 or TRBD2 (6 bases each). CDR1 is SQVTM, CDR2 ANQGSEA, per germline. CDR3 size: 13 residues. The CDR3, as DNA: TGCTCGACCTCGGAGGGGGTCTACAATGAGCAGTTCTTC. Translating it yields CSTSEGVYNEQFF.

This chain uses TRBV6-6 with TRBJ1-1, with D possibly matching TRBD1 (6 bases). CDR1 MNHNY and CDR2 SVGAGI come from the germline V gene (reference sequence). The V end lost 2 bases, the J end lost 2 bases, and 12 bases lay between the germline ends. The CDR3 has 15 amino acids. For the CDR3, the DNA is TGTGCCAGCAGTTACCCAGGGGCCGTCAACACTGAAGCTTTCTTT. This translates into CASSYPGAVNTEAFF.

This clonotype has more than one count but fewer than ten. The rearrangement joins TRBV20-1 to TRBJ2-7; weak D call: TRBD1 (6 bases). From germline, CDR1 is DFQATT and CDR2 SNEGSKA (reference sequence). The V and J ends lost 5 bases and 2 bases respectively, with 16 bases between them. This CDR3 comprises 14 residues. This CDR3 reads CSAPRAGAAYEQYF. The CDR3 DNA follows: TGCAGTGCTCCAAGGGCAGGGGCGGCCTACGAGCAGTACTTC.

This clonotype was observed once. The rearrangement uses TRBV2 and TRBJ2-5; D assignment may be TRBD1 or TRBD2 (5 bases each). Germline assignment: CDR1 SNHLY and CDR2 FYNNEI. V was trimmed by 11 bases and J by 5 bases, leaving 18 bases between them. This CDR3 contains 13 residues. The CDR3 loop is CAAGAEMGETQYF. The CDR3 nucleotides read TGTGCCGCCGGGGCCGAGATGGGGGAGACCCAGTACTTC.

This clonotype has more than one count but fewer than ten. The CDR3 DNA follows: TGTGCCAGTAGCTCAGGGTACACTGGGGCCAACGTCCTGACTTTC. Its translation: CASSSGYTGANVLTF. V gene TRBV19 combines with J gene TRBJ2-6; possible D gene TRBD1, 5 bases. The V and J ends lost 6 bases and 2 bases respectively, with 11 bases between them. The CDR3 contains 15 residues. Germline V gene lookup returns CDR1 LNHDA and CDR2 SQIVND (reference sequence). Full variable domain (outside the CDR3, taken from reference TRBV19 and TRBJ2-6): DGGITQSPKYLFRKEGQNVTLSCEQNLNHDAMYWYRQDPGQGLRLIYYSQIVNDFQKGDIAEGYSVSREKKESFPLTVTSAQKNPTAFYLCASSSGYTGANVLTFGAGSRLTVL.

The rearrangement uses TRBV5-1 and TRBJ2-5; 9 nucleotides align to TRBD2. Unmatched junction bases numbered 7, after V lost 0 bases and J lost 1 base. The length of the CDR3 is 17 residues. CDR1 is SGHRS and CDR2 is YFSETQ in the germline V gene. In DNA, the CDR3 is TGCGCCAGCAGCTTGGCTGGGATAGCGGGGGTCCAAGAGACCCAGTACTTC. Its translation is CASSLAGIAGVQETQYF.

This clonotype was counted between two and nine times. This chain links TRBV29-1 with TRBJ2-2; perhaps TRBD1 as D (5 bases). Germline V gene sequence: CDR1 SQVTM, CDR2 ANQGSEA. The CDR3 is made up of 15 amino acids. The ends were cut back, 3 bases at V and 5 bases at J, with 16 bases in the middle. The CDR3 bases are TGCAGCGTTGAGCAGGGTCCCCTCGGAACCGGGGAGCTGTTTTTT. This gives the protein CSVEQGPLGTGELFF.

This clonotype was counted only a few times. This rearrangement joins TRBV7-9 to TRBJ1-1; 7 bases map to TRBD1. CDR1 is SEHNR and CDR2 is FQNEAQ in the germline V gene (reference sequence). With V trimmed by 0 bases and J by 2 bases, 3 bases remained unmatched. The CDR3 is made up of 15 amino acids. The CDR3, as DNA: TGTGCCAGCAGCTTAGCCCGGACAGGCAACACTGAAGCTTTCTTT. It yields the protein CASSLARTGNTEAFF.

This chain uses TRBV29-1 with TRBJ2-7; D not resolved. There are 12 residues in the CDR3. V dropped 7 bases and J dropped 1 base, with 11 bases sitting between them. From germline, CDR1 is SQVTM and CDR2 ANQGSEA. CDR3 sequence: CSAADQSYEQYF. In DNA, the CDR3 is TGCAGCGCCGCCGACCAATCCTACGAGCAGTACTTC.

The chain couples TRBV20-1 to TRBJ1-2; TRBD1 matches at 10 bases. With 6 bases clipped from V and 7 bases from J, the junction kept 11 bases outside the gene matches. CDR3 size: 14 residues. Looked up from germline, CDR1 is DFQATT and CDR2 is SNEGSKA (reference sequence). Here the CDR3 reads CSAQRQGANGGYTF. In nucleotides, the CDR3 is TGCAGTGCGCAGAGACAGGGGGCGAATGGTGGCTACACCTTC.

This clonotype occurred a few times. The rearrangement uses TRBV10-3 and TRBJ1-2, with D perhaps TRBD1 (6 bases). The germline V gene encodes CDR1 ENHRY and CDR2 SYGVKD. V lost 4 bases, J lost 0 bases, and 15 bases lay in between. CDR3 length: 16 residues. This CDR3 reads CAISAGRDTTNYGYTF. CDR3 nucleotides: TGTGCCATCAGTGCTGGCCGGGACACCACTAACTATGGCTACACCTTC.

This clonotype appeared many times. The J gene is TRBJ1-2, the V gene TRBV11-1; a possible D gene is TRBD1 (5 bases). The V gene's germline CDR1 is SGHAT and CDR2 FQDESV (reference sequence). V lost 1 base and J lost 5, with 11 bases in between. This CDR3 has 14 residues. The CDR3: CASSLGGRMYGYTF. For the CDR3, the DNA is TGTGCCAGCAGCTTAGGGGGACGGATGTATGGCTACACCTTC. Drawing the rest from reference TRBV11-1 and TRBJ1-2, the complete variable domain is EAEVAQSPRYKITEKSQAVAFWCDPISGHATLYWYRQILGQGPELLVQFQDESVVDDSQLPKDRFSAERLKGVDSTLKIQPAELGDSAMYLCASSLGGRMYGYTFGSGTRLTVV.

V and J are TRBV7-9 and TRBJ2-5, with 12 nucleotides matching TRBD2. The V and J ends lost 5 bases and 2 bases, in that order; junction bases with no gene match: 9. Germline CDR1 SEHNR, CDR2 FQNEAQ (reference sequence). The CDR3 is 17 amino acids. Written as DNA, the CDR3 is TGTGCCAGCAGCCCCATTTACGGGACTAGCGGGCAAGAGACCCAGTACTTC. This codes for CASSPIYGTSGQETQYF.

This clonotype has a count of ten or more. The genes are TRBV12-3 or TRBV12-4 and TRBJ1-4; 9 nucleotides align to TRBD1. Trimming removed 6 bases from V and 8 bases from J; junction bases left unmatched: 4. CDR3 length equals 13 residues. The CDR3 loop reads CASRGQGEEKLFF. CDR3 DNA: TGTGCCAGCAGGGGACAGGGTGAAGAAAAACTGTTTTTT.

The chain uses TRBV7-9 and TRBJ2-1; no reliable D call. CDR1 and CDR2 (germline): SEHNR, FQNEAQ (reference sequence). The germline V and J ends were trimmed by 5 bases and 8 bases, with 7 bases remaining between them. The CDR3 is 11 amino acids. CDR3 sequence: CASSPQHEQFF. In DNA form, the CDR3 reads TGTGCCAGCAGCCCGCAACATGAGCAGTTCTTC.

This clonotype was detected a few times. V usage is TRBV20-1 and J usage is TRBJ1-4; unclear D gene. This CDR3 contains 12 residues. V gave up 3 bases and J gave up 8 bases, with 10 bases separating them. CDR1 is DFQATT and CDR2 is SNEGSKA in the germline V gene (reference sequence). Here the CDR3 DNA reads TGCAGTGCTAGTCAACTGGGCGAAAAACTGTTTTTT. It codes for CSASQLGEKLFF.

The chain has TRBV20-1 and TRBJ2-7, with 8 nucleotides matching TRBD2. From germline, CDR1 is DFQATT and CDR2 SNEGSKA (reference sequence). CDR3 length: 16 residues. The V segment lost 5 bases and the J segment 0 bases; nucleotides outside the gene matches: 12. The CDR3 bases are TGCAGTGCTGGGAGGGTAACGGGGGGGAGCTCCTACGAGCAGTACTTC. As protein: CSAGRVTGGSSYEQYF.

In this sample, this clonotype turned up a few times. J is TRBJ2-5 and V is TRBV6-2 or TRBV6-3, with D possibly TRBD2 on 5 matching bases. Trimming left V 5 bases short and J 5 bases short, with 9 bases between. This CDR3 has 12 amino acids. Germline CDR1 and CDR2: MNHEY and SVGEGT. The CDR3 loop reads CASSTGGETQYF. In DNA, the CDR3 is TGTGCCAGCAGTACCGGCGGGGAGACCCAGTACTTC.

This clonotype occurred a few times. The chain joins TRBV29-1 to TRBJ1-3; a possible D gene is TRBD1 (5 bases). CDR3 size: 13 residues. Germline-derived CDR1 and CDR2 are SQVTM and ANQGSEA. Deletions cut 7 bases from V and 0 bases from J, with 10 bases between. Written as DNA, the CDR3 is TGCAGCGCCGCGACAGTCTCTGGAAACACCATATATTTT. It specifies CSAATVSGNTIYF.

This chain uses TRBV11-3 with TRBJ1-5; TRBD1 matches 8 bases. V shed 4 bases and J 2 bases; nucleotides not matched to a gene: 4. The V gene's germline CDR1 is SGHNT and CDR2 YENEEA. This CDR3 is built from 15 residues. The CDR3 loop is CASSSDRGGNQPQHF. CDR3 sequence (DNA): TGTGCCAGCAGCTCCGACAGGGGTGGCAATCAGCCCCAGCATTTT. Full variable domain (outside the CDR3, taken from reference TRBV11-3 and TRBJ1-5): EAGVVQSPRYKIIEKKQPVAFWCNPISGHNTLYWYLQNLGQGPELLIRYENEEAVDDSQLPKDRFSAERLKGVDSTLKIQPAELGDSAVYLCASSSDRGGNQPQHFGDGTRLSIL.